Described below is a single TCR beta chain sequence and its context. This specimen belongs to a study of T cell changes during pregnancy in multiple sclerosis. TCRdb keeps only in-frame clones here, not all; method: immunoSEQ multiplex PCR. This sample has tens of thousands of clones, with about 90% found just once. Germline assignment: CDR1 SGHNT and CDR2 YENEEA. V was pared by 3 bases and J by 3 bases, with 7 bases between. The CDR3 is 13 amino acids. The material sequenced was peripheral blood, taken in the second trimester of pregnancy. The receptor comes from a female donor with multiple sclerosis, enrolled in a pregnancy study. The chain uses TRBV11-3 and TRBJ2-3; a weak D match, TRBD1 (6 bases). The CDR3 DNA is TGTGCCAGCAGCTTCCAGGGGACAGATACGCAGTATTTT. As protein: CASSFQGTDTQYF. The whole variable domain, remainder taken from reference TRBV11-3 and TRBJ2-3, is EAGVVQSPRYKIIEKKQPVAFWCNPISGHNTLYWYLQNLGQGPELLIRYENEEAVDDSQLPKDRFSAERLKGVDSTLKIQPAELGDSAVYLCASSFQGTDTQYFGPGTRLTVL.